The 27 T cell receptor beta chains in this list originate from one sample, sequenced in a study of cytomegalovirus exposure and HLA in healthy donors. Both 60 Vbeta primers and 13 Jbeta primers went into the PCR. Clones were read by immunoSEQ multiplex PCR, and TCRdb kept only the in-frame ones, dropping some. The sample shows fewer than 350,000 clones, 70% to 90% of them seen only once. Sequenced material: PBMCs. The receptors come from a woman aged 18-29 years in good health and CMV-seronegative.

The CDR3 reads CASSLAVAGRYEQYF. The CDR3 DNA reads as TGTGCCAGCAGCTTAGCTGTAGCAGGGCGCTACGAGCAGTACTTC. The rearrangement joins TRBV7-8 to TRBJ2-7; D perhaps matches TRBD1 (5 bases). In germline, CDR1 is SGHVS, CDR2 FQNEAQ. V shed 0 bases and J shed 3 bases, with 12 bases lying between them. The CDR3 loop spans 15 amino acids.

V is TRBV27 and J is TRBJ2-7; TRBD2 aligns across 8 bases. The V gene's germline CDR1 is MNHEY and CDR2 SMNVEV (reference sequence). Trimming took 7 bases from V and 5 from J; bases not matched to a gene: 13. The CDR3 totals 15 residues. The CDR3 DNA reads TGTGCCAGCACCCAGGCGGGGGGCGCTTCTCACGAGCAGTACTTC. Translating it yields CASTQAGGASHEQYF.

This chain connects TRBV29-1 to TRBJ2-5; 7 bases map to TRBD2. V shed 0 bases, J shed 5 bases, and the junction held 3 bases outside the gene matches. This CDR3 region has 13 residues. Germline V gene lookup returns CDR1 SQVTM and CDR2 ANQGSEA. In nucleotides, the CDR3 is TGCAGCGTTGAAGAGTGGGGGGGGGAGACCCAGTACTTC. Translated, it gives CSVEEWGGETQYF.

This chain connects TRBV6-6 to TRBJ1-1; D remains ambiguous. V lost 5 bases and J lost 0, with 7 bases in between. This CDR3 is 13 amino acids long. Germline lookup yields CDR1 MNHNY and CDR2 SVGAGI (reference sequence). The CDR3 bases are TGTGCCAGCAGTATAACGGTGAACACTGAAGCTTTCTTT. Translating gives CASSITVNTEAFF.

The rearrangement links TRBV18 to TRBJ2-7; 9 positions match TRBD1. The germline gives CDR1 KGHSH, CDR2 LQKENI. The trim removed 3 bases at V and 2 bases at J, leaving 5 bases unmatched. This CDR3 is built from 15 residues. CDR3 region: CASSPPGQGTYEQYF. The CDR3 nucleotides are TGTGCCAGCTCACCTCCGGGACAGGGTACCTACGAGCAGTACTTC. The full variable domain, rest sourced from reference TRBV18 and TRBJ2-7, is NAGVMQNPRHLVRRRGQEARLRCSPMKGHSHVYWYRQLPEEGLKFMVYLQKENIIDESGMPKERFSAEFPKEGPSILRIQQVVRGDSAAYFCASSPPGQGTYEQYFGPGTRLTVT.

The chain couples TRBV27 to TRBJ1-1; 11 nucleotides agree with TRBD1. V lost 5 bases to trimming and J lost 6 bases; unmatched junction nucleotides: 5. The CDR3 has 14 residues. Germline V lookup: CDR1 MNHEY, CDR2 SMNVEV (reference sequence). CDR3: CASSGTGGGPEAFF. CDR3 nucleotides: TGTGCCAGCAGTGGGACAGGGGGAGGTCCTGAAGCTTTCTTT.

The chain has TRBV6-5 and TRBJ2-7, with 9 bases matching TRBD1. J lost 3 bases, V lost 5 bases, and 5 bases had no gene match. Germline V gene lookup returns CDR1 MNHEY and CDR2 SVGAGI. The CDR3 has 14 amino acids. The CDR3, as DNA: TGTGCCAGCAGTACTCCGGGACAGGGCTACGAGCAGTACTTC. Translated: CASSTPGQGYEQYF.

Notes on this clone: One end of the junction fails to match germline, which may point to a read error. The rearrangement uses TRBV7-9 and TRBJ1-1; D perhaps matches TRBD1 (5 bases). Per germline, CDR1 SEHNR and CDR2 FQNEAQ (reference sequence). This CDR3 contains 12 residues. The CDR3 DNA reads TGTTCCAGCAGCTTCGGACACTTTGAAGCTTTCTTT. Amino acids: CSSSFGHFEAFF.

On this clone itself: The sample has other DNA sequences that encode this CDR3 too. V gene TRBV18 combines with J gene TRBJ2-2; no definite D call. Germline V gene data show CDR1 as KGHSH and CDR2 as LQKENI. V lost 3 bases to trimming and J lost 4 bases, with 3 bases between them. This CDR3 contains 12 residues. The CDR3 sequence: CASSPSTGELFF. For the CDR3, the DNA is TGTGCCAGCTCACCGAGCACCGGGGAGCTGTTTTTT.

V usage is TRBV7-4 and J usage is TRBJ1-2; tentatively, D is TRBD1 (6 bases). V lost 7 bases, J lost 4 bases, and 13 bases lay in between. The CDR3 consists of 13 residues. CDR1 and CDR2 from the germline V gene are SGHVT and SQSDAQ. CDR3 sequence: CASTWTDPYGYTF. CDR3 DNA sequence: TGTGCCAGCACATGGACAGACCCCTATGGCTACACCTTC. Using reference TRBV7-4 and TRBJ1-2 for the parts outside the CDR3, the full variable domain is GAGVSQSPRYKVAKRGRDVALRCDSISGHVTLYWYRQTLGQGSEVLTYSQSDAQRDKSGRPSGRFSAERPERSVSTLKIQRTEQGDSAVYLCASTWTDPYGYTFGSGTRLTVV.

This clone was observed a few times. The rearrangement uses TRBV9 and TRBJ1-4; D is possibly TRBD1 (5 bases). CDR3 length equals 14 residues. With 4 bases removed from V and 7 bases from J, the gap between germline ends came to 14 bases. The V gene's germline CDR1 is SGDLS and CDR2 YYNGEE. The CDR3 nucleotides are TGTGCCAGCAGCCTATCAGGGAGGGGTGAAAAACTGTTTTTT. This encodes CASSLSGRGEKLFF.

Notes on this clone: At one end the junction does not follow the germline gene, possibly because of a read error. The rearrangement links TRBV27 to TRBJ1-6, with D unresolved. The CDR3 contains 15 residues. The V gene's germline CDR1 is MNHEY and CDR2 SMNVEV (reference sequence). The CDR3 loop is CATLLSSSYNSPLLF. The CDR3 DNA reads TGTGCCACCCTACTCTCTAGCTCCTATAATTCACCCCTCCTCTTT.

The genes are TRBV19 and TRBJ2-7, with TRBD1 as a possible D gene (5 bases). The CDR3 has 14 residues. Trimming pared 1 base from V and 2 bases from J, leaving 9 bases between. The germline V gene encodes CDR1 LNHDA and CDR2 SQIVND (reference sequence). CDR3 region: CASSIGQNTYEQYF. The CDR3 DNA sequence: TGTGCCAGTAGTATAGGACAGAATACCTACGAGCAGTACTTC. Full variable domain (missing parts from reference TRBV19 and TRBJ2-7): DGGITQSPKYLFRKEGQNVTLSCEQNLNHDAMYWYRQDPGQGLRLIYYSQIVNDFQKGDIAEGYSVSREKKESFPLTVTSAQKNPTAFYLCASSIGQNTYEQYFGPGTRLTVT.

The chain combines TRBV6-1 with TRBJ1-4, with D perhaps matching TRBD1 (5 bases). Trimming left V 1 base short and J 11 bases short, with 11 bases between. This CDR3 region has 13 residues. Germline V CDR1 and CDR2: MNHNS, SASEGT. The chain's CDR3 is CASSEERGRKLFF. CDR3 coding DNA: TGTGCCAGCAGTGAAGAAAGGGGCAGGAAACTGTTTTTT.

The CDR3 region is CASSPGQAPTSPLHF. In DNA, the CDR3 is TGCGCCAGCAGCCCTGGACAGGCCCCTACCTCACCCCTCCACTTT. The gene calls are TRBV5-1 and TRBJ1-6; 7 bases are shared with TRBD1. V dropped 4 bases and J dropped 10; count of bases not matched to a gene: 11. Per germline, CDR1 SGHRS and CDR2 YFSETQ. The CDR3 is 15 amino acids. Full variable domain (remainder filled in from reference TRBV5-1 and TRBJ1-6): KAGVTQTPRYLIKTRGQQVTLSCSPISGHRSVSWYQQTPGQGLQFLFEYFSETQRNKGNFPGRFSGRQFSNSRSEMNVSTLELGDSALYLCASSPGQAPTSPLHFGNGTRLTVT.

The gene calls are TRBV5-1 and TRBJ1-4; 8 bases fit TRBD1. Germline CDR1 SGHRS, CDR2 YFSETQ. The CDR3 is made up of 15 amino acids. Unmatched junction bases numbered 12, after V lost 6 bases and J lost 8 bases. The CDR3 protein is CASTHTRGLMEKLFF. The CDR3 DNA is TGCGCCAGCACTCACACCAGGGGGCTAATGGAAAAACTGTTTTTT.

The chain links TRBV25-1 to TRBJ1-6, with TRBD1 identical over 8 bases. Germline CDR1 reads MGHDK; CDR2 reads SYGVNS. The J segment lost 9 bases and the V segment lost 5 bases, leaving 3 bases of the junction unmatched. The CDR3 covers 13 residues. The CDR3 region has the DNA TGTGCCAGCAGTAACAGGGGGGGTTCACCCCTCCACTTT. Amino acids: CASSNRGGSPLHF.

The rearrangement links TRBV30 to TRBJ2-3; D possibly corresponds to TRBD1 (5 bases). The germline CDR1 and CDR2 sequences are GTSNPN and SVGIG (reference sequence). Trimming took off 4 bases at V and 2 bases at J, with 13 bases between the two ends. The CDR3 is 14 amino acids. CDR3: CAWMRDSPTDTQYF. Written as DNA, the CDR3 is TGTGCCTGGATGAGAGACAGCCCCACAGATACGCAGTATTTT. The full variable domain, rest sourced from reference TRBV30 and TRBJ2-3, is SQTIHQWPATLVQPVGSPLSLECTVEGTSNPNLYWYRQAAGRGLQLLFYSVGIGQISSEVPQNLSASRPQDRQFILSSKKLLLSDSGFYLCAWMRDSPTDTQYFGPGTRLTVL.

The chain has TRBV29-1 and TRBJ1-2; 10 bases align to TRBD1. Unmatched junction bases numbered 10, after V lost 4 bases and J lost 5 bases. This CDR3 is 15 amino acids long. Germline CDR1 is SQVTM and CDR2 is ANQGSEA. The DNA for the CDR3 is TGCAGCGTTGCCGCCGGGACAGGGGTAGAGTATGGCTACACCTTC. Amino acid sequence: CSVAAGTGVEYGYTF. Drawing the rest from reference TRBV29-1 and TRBJ1-2, the complete variable domain is SAVISQKPSRDICQRGTSLTIQCQVDSQVTMMFWYRQQPGQSLTLIATANQGSEATYESGFVIDKFPISRPNLTFSTLTVSNMSPEDSSIYLCSVAAGTGVEYGYTFGSGTRLTVV.

A note on this clone: One end of the junction fails to match germline, which may point to a read error. The rearrangement links TRBV5-1 to TRBJ1-6; D gene uncertain. Germline CDR1 SGHRS, CDR2 YFSETQ. The length of the CDR3 is 16 residues. CDR3 coding DNA: TGCGCCAGCAGCTTGGGTGGGCCCTCCTATAATTCACCCCTCCCCTTT. The encoded protein is CASSLGGPSYNSPLPF.

The chain joins TRBV2 to TRBJ1-5; no clear D gene. Germline V gives CDR1 SNHLY, CDR2 FYNNEI. This CDR3 contains 16 residues. V lost 3 bases to trimming and J lost 2 bases, with 14 bases between them. The CDR3 here is CASSDPGLIGNQPQHF. The DNA for the CDR3 is TGTGCCAGCAGTGATCCGGGGTTGATAGGCAATCAGCCCCAGCATTTT.

V gene TRBV19 combines with J gene TRBJ1-5, with a weak D call TRBD1 (6 bases). Trimming shortened V by 5 bases and J by 5 bases, and 16 bases separated the two germline ends. This CDR3 is 15 amino acids long. Germline V gene lookup returns CDR1 LNHDA and CDR2 SQIVND (reference sequence). The CDR3 is CASSGTSGGHQPQHF. The DNA for the CDR3 is TGTGCCAGTAGTGGGACAAGCGGGGGCCATCAGCCCCAGCATTTT.

A single count supports this clone. The rearrangement uses TRBV6-1 and TRBJ2-1; 9 bases line up with TRBD1. CDR1 is MNHNS and CDR2 is SASEGT in the germline V gene. J lost 4 bases, V lost 4 bases, and 8 bases had no gene match. The CDR3 loop spans 16 amino acids. The CDR3 here is CASSVTGTGQYNEQFF. Written as DNA, the CDR3 is TGTGCCAGCAGTGTTACCGGGACAGGGCAATACAATGAGCAGTTCTTC.

V and J are TRBV6-5 and TRBJ2-5, with TRBD1 matching 7 bases. The J call could be wrong; TRBJ2-7 is a better fit for the DNA end. The CDR3 has 13 residues. From germline, CDR1 is MNHEY and CDR2 SVGAGI. CDR3 sequence (DNA): TGTGCCAGCAGTTACCAGGGGGCCTACGAGCAGTACTTC. Amino acids: CASSYQGAYEQYF.

The chain links TRBV7-8 to TRBJ1-3; D is possibly TRBD1 (5 bases). V shed 2 bases and J shed 0 bases, with 11 bases lying between them. The CDR3 has 16 amino acids. CDR1 and CDR2 from the germline V gene are SGHVS and FQNEAQ. CDR3 sequence: CASSLQGGSSGNTIYF. Written as DNA, the CDR3 is TGTGCCAGCAGCTTACAGGGCGGAAGCTCTGGAAACACCATATATTTT.

The chain joins TRBV9 to TRBJ2-7; possible D gene TRBD2, 5 bases. Trimming took off 0 bases at V and 6 bases at J, with 13 bases between the two ends. Germline values: CDR1 SGDLS, CDR2 YYNGEE. The CDR3 totals 14 residues. For the CDR3, the DNA is TGTGCCAGCAGCGTAGGAGGGAAGAAGGGCGAGCAGTACTTC. This codes for CASSVGGKKGEQYF.

This chain connects TRBV4-1 to TRBJ2-5, with 12 bases lining up with TRBD1. This CDR3 has 17 residues. J gave up 5 bases and V 3 bases, and 10 bases lay outside the gene matches. In germline, CDR1 is MGHRA, CDR2 YSYEKL. In DNA, the CDR3 is TGCGCCAGCAGCCATACTCGGGACAGGGGGCATTTGGAGACCCAGTACTTC. This codes for CASSHTRDRGHLETQYF.